This T cell receptor (beta chain) came from a study of blood T cells in healthy people across ages. The CDR3 totals 21 residues. Per the germline V gene, CDR1 is SGHRS and CDR2 is YFSETQ. J was trimmed by 11 bases and V by 1 base; bases with no gene match: 24. Combining a sample-barcoded 5' primer with a J-beta primer mix, a second PCR ran for roughly 7 to 12 cycles. TCRdb itself ran the 5' RACE reads through MiXCR, one entry per CDR3 protein. Among approximately 800,000 distinct CDR3 sequences listed, more than 55% were seen once. The V call is TRBV5-1, the J call TRBJ2-5; TRBD2 matches at 15 bases. This sequence originates from a man in his forties or fifties in good health. The sample consisted of blood. The CDR3 sequence: CASSLPQRTSGRASSYNEQYF. DNA of the CDR3: TGCGCCAGCAGCTTGCCTCAAAGGACTAGCGGGAGGGCAAGCTCCTACAATGAGCAGTACTTC.